This passage covers 29 T cell receptor beta chains from one sample sequenced in a study of blood T cell repertoires in COVID-19. Generated by immunoSEQ multiplex PCR, the TCRdb table keeps only in-frame clones and is missing some. The profile shows 250,000 to 350,000 clones, 80% to 90% of them singletons. The specimen was peripheral blood. All receptors come from an older woman with COVID-19, enrolled during active disease.

A single count supports this clone. The chain joins TRBV29-1 to TRBJ1-2; perhaps TRBD1 as D (5 bases). The CDR3 runs to 15 residues. Between the trimmed V and J ends, which lost 4 bases and 7 bases, there was a span of 22 bases. Germline V gene lookup returns CDR1 SQVTM and CDR2 ANQGSEA. The CDR3 sequence is CSVVPYSGGSSGYTF. CDR3 bases: TGCAGCGTTGTCCCCTACTCGGGGGGATCGAGTGGCTACACCTTC.

The chain has TRBV27 and TRBJ1-2, with D possibly matching TRBD1 (5 bases). V lost 3 bases to trimming and J lost 4 bases, with 15 bases between them. Looked up from germline, CDR1 is MNHEY and CDR2 is SMNVEV (reference sequence). CDR3 size: 15 residues. The CDR3 region is CASSLGPGGGYGYTF. Written as DNA, the CDR3 is TGTGCCAGCAGTTTGGGGCCCGGGGGGGGCTATGGCTACACCTTC.

The V gene is TRBV7-8, the J gene TRBJ2-4; TRBD1 is a possible D gene (6 bases). Per germline, CDR1 SGHVS and CDR2 FQNEAQ. Between the trimmed V and J ends, which lost 5 bases and 0 bases, there was a span of 17 bases. This CDR3 contains 17 residues. CDR3 loop: CASSRYGQTLAKNIQYF. The CDR3 region has the DNA TGTGCCAGCAGCCGCTACGGACAGACCCTAGCCAAAAACATTCAGTACTTC.

The chain combines TRBV9 with TRBJ2-7; 9 bases are shared with TRBD2. Per the germline V gene, CDR1 is SGDLS and CDR2 is YYNGEE. The trim removed 4 bases at V and 7 bases at J, leaving 12 bases unmatched. This CDR3 has 15 residues. The CDR3 coding sequence is TGTGCCAGCAGCCAGGGGAGCGGGGGGTCCCAGGAGCAGTACTTC. This codes for CASSQGSGGSQEQYF.

The chain recombines TRBV9 with TRBJ1-1; D perhaps matches TRBD1 (6 bases). Per germline, CDR1 SGDLS and CDR2 YYNGEE. V dropped 3 bases and J dropped 8 bases, with 17 bases sitting between them. The CDR3 runs to 14 residues. This CDR3 is CASSARGGRAEAFF. The CDR3 region has the DNA TGTGCCAGCAGCGCCAGAGGGGGAAGAGCCGAAGCTTTCTTT.

This clone was counted only a few times. The chain employs TRBV6-5 and TRBJ1-2, with D possibly matching TRBD1 (5 bases). Germline CDR1 and CDR2: MNHEY and SVGAGI. V was trimmed by 10 bases and J by 0 bases, leaving 12 bases between them. The CDR3 spans 13 residues. CDR3 protein: CATLDTTNYGYTF. The DNA for the CDR3 is TGTGCCACCCTGGACACCACTAACTATGGCTACACCTTC.

The chain has TRBV24-1 and TRBJ2-6; the D is unclear. Germline CDR1 is KGHDR and CDR2 is SFDVKD. Trimming stripped 4 bases from V and 2 bases from J, with 11 bases between. CDR3 length: 16 residues. The CDR3 nucleotides read TGTGCCACCAGTGACCCTACCGGTACTGGGGCCAACGTCCTGACTTTC. Protein: CATSDPTGTGANVLTF.

This chain links TRBV2 with TRBJ2-2, with 9 bases matching TRBD2. The ends lost 11 bases at V and 7 bases at J; junction bases unmatched: 11. The CDR3 is made up of 14 amino acids. Per germline, CDR1 SNHLY and CDR2 FYNNEI. CDR3 DNA: TGTGCCCGCGGGAGCGGGGGGCGGGTCGGGGAGCTGTTTTTT. Translating gives CARGSGGRVGELFF.

The rearrangement links TRBV7-8 to TRBJ1-1; D possibly corresponds to TRBD1 (6 bases). This CDR3 is built from 14 residues. Trimming took 4 bases from V and 1 from J, leaving 10 bases between them. Germline loops: CDR1 SGHVS, CDR2 FQNEAQ. The CDR3 sequence is CASSSQGANTEAFF. Here the CDR3 DNA reads TGTGCCAGCAGCTCACAGGGCGCGAACACTGAAGCTTTCTTT.

The chain uses TRBV29-1 and TRBJ2-5; TRBD1 agrees at 9 bases. The CDR3 runs to 14 residues. Germline V gives CDR1 SQVTM, CDR2 ANQGSEA. V was pared by 4 bases and J by 5 bases, with 8 bases of the junction left unmatched. CDR3 sequence reads: CSVGKTGGWETQYF. The CDR3 bases are TGCAGCGTTGGGAAGACAGGGGGTTGGGAGACCCAGTACTTC. Full variable domain (missing parts from reference TRBV29-1 and TRBJ2-5): SAVISQKPSRDICQRGTSLTIQCQVDSQVTMMFWYRQQPGQSLTLIATANQGSEATYESGFVIDKFPISRPNLTFSTLTVSNMSPEDSSIYLCSVGKTGGWETQYFGPGTRLLVL.

The rearrangement links TRBV28 to TRBJ1-2; the D gene is possibly TRBD1 (5 bases). There are 14 residues in the CDR3. Germline loops: CDR1 MDHEN, CDR2 SYDVKM. Trimming removed 5 bases at V and 0 bases at J, with 10 bases between. CDR3 nucleotides: TGTGCCAGCAGTCCCGGGGGGGCTAACTATGGCTACACCTTC. It yields the protein CASSPGGANYGYTF.

The genes are TRBV12-5 and TRBJ2-7; tentative D call: TRBD1 (5 bases). V was cut by 3 bases and J by 1 base, with 10 bases left in between. The CDR3 is 14 amino acids. Looked up from germline, CDR1 is LGHNT and CDR2 is FRNRAP. DNA of the CDR3: TGTGCTAGTGGTTTACGGACACCTTCCTACGAGCAGTACTTC. Its protein product is CASGLRTPSYEQYF. The full variable domain, in which reference TRBV12-5 and TRBJ2-7 provide the parts outside the CDR3, is DARVTQTPRHKVTEMGQEVTMRCQPILGHNTVFWYRQTMMQGLELLAYFRNRAPLDDSGMPKDRFSAEMPDATLATLKIQPSEPRDSAVYFCASGLRTPSYEQYFGPGTRLTVT.

V gene TRBV28 combines with J gene TRBJ1-2; TRBD1 might be the D (5 bases). Germline CDR1 reads MDHEN; CDR2 reads SYDVKM. V dropped 6 bases and J dropped 4 bases, with 15 bases sitting between them. The CDR3 is 14 residues long. The CDR3 sequence: CASSPFSGLYGYTF. The CDR3 DNA sequence: TGTGCCAGCAGCCCGTTCTCAGGGCTCTATGGCTACACCTTC.

The gene calls are TRBV29-1 and TRBJ1-1; 8 positions agree with TRBD1. The germline gives CDR1 SQVTM, CDR2 ANQGSEA. The J segment lost 0 bases and the V segment lost 7 bases, leaving 10 bases of the junction unmatched. The CDR3 is made up of 15 amino acids. The CDR3 region has the DNA TGCAGCGCAATCCGGGACAGGCCTTTGAACACTGAAGCTTTCTTT. Amino acids: CSAIRDRPLNTEAFF. Filled out from reference TRBV29-1 and TRBJ1-1, the complete variable domain reads SAVISQKPSRDICQRGTSLTIQCQVDSQVTMMFWYRQQPGQSLTLIATANQGSEATYESGFVIDKFPISRPNLTFSTLTVSNMSPEDSSIYLCSAIRDRPLNTEAFFGQGTRLTVV.

The chain carries TRBV12-3 or TRBV12-4 and TRBJ2-3; weak D call: TRBD1 (6 bases). This CDR3 region has 11 residues. The V and J ends lost 8 bases and 7 bases respectively, with 10 bases between them. The CDR3 loop reads CASGGLHTQYF. In nucleotides, the CDR3 is TGTGCCAGCGGGGGCCTGCATACGCAGTATTTT.

The genes are TRBV19 and TRBJ1-4; 7 bases map to TRBD1. V dropped 3 bases and J dropped 7; count of bases not matched to a gene: 5. Per germline, CDR1 LNHDA and CDR2 SQIVND (reference sequence). This CDR3 is built from 14 residues. This CDR3 is CASSIKGGFEKLFF. The CDR3 DNA sequence: TGTGCCAGTAGTATTAAAGGGGGCTTTGAAAAACTGTTTTTT.

The rearrangement links TRBV13 to TRBJ2-1, with 10 bases matching TRBD2. The CDR3 is 15 amino acids. Unmatched junction bases numbered 8, after V lost 4 bases and J lost 8 bases. The V gene's germline CDR1 is PRHDT and CDR2 FYEKMQ (reference sequence). The CDR3 is CASSSRASGGYEQFF. In nucleotides, the CDR3 is TGTGCCAGCAGCTCCCGGGCTAGCGGGGGATATGAGCAGTTCTTC.

The chain has TRBV2 and TRBJ2-7; 7 bases match TRBD2. V lost 6 bases to trimming and J lost 13 bases; unmatched junction nucleotides: 15. The CDR3 has 13 amino acids. Germline loops: CDR1 SNHLY, CDR2 FYNNEI. DNA for the CDR3: TGTGCCAGCAGGAGAAGCGGGACCGGCACCCCCTACTTC. It yields the protein CASRRSGTGTPYF.

The chain links TRBV4-3 to TRBJ1-3; D is unresolved. The CDR3 runs to 14 residues. Germline assignment: CDR1 LGHNA and CDR2 YSLEER. Deletions cut 0 bases from V and 4 bases from J, with 7 bases between. The CDR3 region is CASSQDERGNTIYF. CDR3 in DNA: TGCGCCAGCAGCCAAGATGAGAGGGGAAACACCATATATTTT.

The chain carries TRBV3-1 (or the pseudogene TRBV3-2) and TRBJ1-1; D gene ambiguous. Between the trimmed V and J ends, which lost 2 bases and 0 bases, there was a span of 7 bases. CDR1 LGHDT and CDR2 YNNKEL come from the germline V gene (reference sequence). The CDR3 extends over 14 amino acids. In DNA, the CDR3 is TGTGCCAGCAGCCAAACATTTTTGAACACTGAAGCTTTCTTT. This encodes CASSQTFLNTEAFF.

This clone came up a few times. The CDR3 sequence is CASSHRRGATNEKLFF. CDR3 nucleotide sequence: TGTGCCAGCAGCCATCGCAGGGGAGCGACTAATGAAAAACTGTTTTTT. The chain recombines TRBV14 with TRBJ1-4; tentative D call: TRBD1 (6 bases). The ends were cut back, 3 bases at V and 2 bases at J, with 13 bases in the middle. The CDR3 is 16 residues long. The germline CDR1 and CDR2 sequences are SGHDN and FVKESK. The full variable domain, in which reference TRBV14 and TRBJ1-4 provide the parts outside the CDR3, is EAGVTQFPSHSVIEKGQTVTLRCDPISGHDNLYWYRRVMGKEIKFLLHFVKESKQDESGMPNNRFLAERTGGTYSTLKVQPAELEDSGVYFCASSHRRGATNEKLFFGSGTQLSVL.

The V call is TRBV19, the J call TRBJ2-7, with 10 bases fitting TRBD1. The CDR3 loop spans 14 amino acids. Germline values: CDR1 LNHDA, CDR2 SQIVND (reference sequence). The V segment lost 7 bases and the J segment 7 bases; nucleotides outside the gene matches: 10. CDR3 sequence reads: CASTLRQGATEQYF. In DNA form, the CDR3 reads TGTGCCAGTACCCTAAGACAGGGGGCGACGGAGCAGTACTTC.

This clone was counted once. V is TRBV7-9 and J is TRBJ1-2; D not certain. This CDR3 has 13 amino acids. In germline, CDR1 is SEHNR, CDR2 FQNEAQ (reference sequence). V was clipped by 2 bases and J by 4 bases, with 8 bases between them. This chain's CDR3 is CASSLTSGYGYTF. CDR3 DNA sequence: TGTGCCAGCAGCTTAACGTCGGGCTATGGCTACACCTTC.

The genes are TRBV29-1 and TRBJ2-7; no reliable D call. V was cut by 2 bases and J by 3 bases, with 11 bases left in between. The V gene's germline CDR1 is SQVTM and CDR2 ANQGSEA. The CDR3 sequence is 13 residues long. CDR3 protein: CSVESSQYYEQYF. The CDR3 DNA is TGCAGCGTTGAATCGTCACAGTACTACGAGCAGTACTTC.

In this sample, this clone turned up many times. V gene TRBV2 combines with J gene TRBJ1-2; D is uncertain. The CDR3 length is 16 residues. The V end was cut by 5 bases, the J end by 4 bases, with 20 bases between. The germline gives CDR1 SNHLY, CDR2 FYNNEI. The CDR3 spells CASSPLEEGLSYGYTF. For the CDR3, the DNA is TGTGCCAGCAGTCCTCTGGAGGAGGGTTTAAGCTATGGCTACACCTTC.

The J gene is TRBJ2-5, the V gene TRBV6-5; D possibly corresponds to TRBD1 (5 bases). Germline V CDR1 and CDR2: MNHEY, SVGAGI. The length of the CDR3 is 15 residues. V was pared by 10 bases and J by 2 bases, with 20 bases between. The CDR3: CATLTRTGPQETQYF. The CDR3 region has the DNA TGTGCCACCCTCACTCGAACAGGACCACAAGAGACCCAGTACTTC.

The rearrangement uses TRBV12-3 or TRBV12-4 and TRBJ1-2, with 7 bases fitting TRBD1. Unmatched junction bases numbered 5, after V lost 5 bases and J lost 5 bases. This CDR3 contains 13 residues. The CDR3 sequence: CASSQQQGYGYTF. CDR3 nucleotide sequence: TGTGCCAGCAGTCAACAACAGGGGTATGGCTACACCTTC.

This chain joins TRBV24-1 and TRBJ2-2; 7 bases align to TRBD1. With V trimmed by 5 bases and J by 6 bases, 5 bases remained unmatched. Germline V gives CDR1 KGHDR, CDR2 SFDVKD. This CDR3 is 14 amino acids long. CDR3 sequence (DNA): TGTGCCACCAGTGGTCGAACAGGGGCCGGGGAGCTGTTTTTT. Translation: CATSGRTGAGELFF.

CDR3 bases: TGTGCCAGCAGCTCGACACGACAGGGAGCCTACGAGCAGTACTTC. This encodes CASSSTRQGAYEQYF. V and J are TRBV11-2 and TRBJ2-7, with TRBD1 matching 7 bases. The length of the CDR3 is 15 residues. The junction had 8 bases not matched to a gene; V was cut back by 4 bases and J by 2 bases. CDR1 SGHAT and CDR2 FQNNGV come from the germline V gene.